The clone carrying this TCR beta chain occurred many times. Its cognate antigen is unknown. CDR3 length equals 17 residues. CDR1 is MNHNS and CDR2 is SASEGT in the germline V gene. V lost 0 bases to trimming and J lost 5 bases; unmatched junction nucleotides: 7. The data belong to a study of T cell repertoires in cytomegalovirus infection. Across the study: Indicated by public TCR beta signatures were CMV infection and matching HLA type.

TCRdb analysed the reads with MiXCR anew, one entry per CDR3 protein. The sample holds 200,000 or so distinct CDR3 sequences, 28% seen once. Study-wide points: HLA-C-restricted TCR beta clonotypes specific for CMV led the ex vivo response. Identification of carriers of CMV plus the relevant HLA was achieved through cumulative public TCR beta family frequency.

Sequencing was carried out using PBMCs. The chain has TRBV6-1 and TRBJ1-5; 10 bases fit TRBD1. This clonotype was sampled from a human donor in good health (CMV status not recorded). Some clones in this sample may be carry-over from other donors' samples. CDR3 loop: CASSEASVGQGDQPQHF. The CDR3 bases are TGTGCCAGCAGTGAAGCCTCCGTTGGACAGGGGGATCAGCCCCAGCATTTT.